This TCR beta chain was sequenced in a study of cytomegalovirus exposure and HLA in healthy donors. Study results and caveats: The classifier reportedly diagnosed cytomegalovirus status with high sensitivity and specificity. Later, an analysis found that TCR clusters from the first cohort tended to co-occur in the 90 to 150 validation repertoires.

The repertoire was sequenced with immunoSEQ multiplex PCR; TCRdb's copy has only in-frame clones and lacks some. The sample lists some 150,000 clones, around 90% seen once, with less than 5.5% in the top ten. In its sample, this clone was seen once. Its antigen remains unknown. The donors were part of the validation cohort, which consisted of more than 90 subjects and was separate from the first cohort of about 650 subjects. Source material: PBMCs. The source of this sequence is a man aged 18 to 29 in good health and CMV-seropositive.

The CDR3 loop is CASSLPTGMGNSPLHF. CDR3 nucleotides: TGTGCCAGCAGCTTACCGACAGGGATGGGAAATTCACCCCTCCACTTT. This chain connects TRBV5-4 to TRBJ1-6, with 7 nucleotides matching TRBD1. There are 16 residues in the CDR3. With 2 bases clipped from V and 7 bases from J, the junction kept 9 bases outside the gene matches. CDR1 and CDR2 from the germline V gene are SGHNT and YYREEE (reference sequence).